The rows below give T cell receptor beta chains drawn from one sample of a study of OX40 agonist ivuxolimab in advanced cancers. Produced via immunoSEQ multiplex PCR; TCRdb's table is partial and in-frame only. The profile shows tens of thousands of clones, about 88% of them singletons. The sample was CD4+ or CD8+ T cells sorted from blood, taken in a trial of the OX40 agonist ivuxolimab. The receptors come from an adult with an advanced solid tumor such as melanoma, head and neck, liver or kidney cancer. The CDR3 runs from the conserved cysteine through the conserved F or W.

j_call | v_call | cdr3_aa
TRBJ2-7 | TRBV5-6 | CASSLGYEQYF
TRBJ2-3 | TRBV15 | CATSREGVGRADTQYF
TRBJ2-4 | TRBV2 | CASRGNIQYF
- | TRBV7-6 | CASSLLAPTYEQYF
TRBJ1-1 | TRBV5-1 | CASSLGQGSEAFF
TRBJ1-1 | TRBV9 | CASSVAPGVTEAFF
TRBJ2-3 | TRBV7-9 | CASRQGGSTDTQYF
TRBJ1-2 | TRBV7-9 | CASSPGTGATGYTF
TRBJ2-3 | TRBV7-8 | CASSIRDREADTQYF
TRBJ1-1 | TRBV4-1 | CASSQEMAANTEAFF
TRBJ1-4 | TRBV11-2 | CASSPYRGPTNEKLFF
TRBJ2-5 | TRBV4-1 | CASSHPPNGQGETQYF
TRBJ1-2 | TRBV2 | CASSSRTMVGYTF
TRBJ2-5 | TRBV7-9 | CASSRTSGLKETQYF
TRBJ1-2 | TRBV6-6 | CASSYDLDGSRGYTF
TRBJ1-5 | TRBV27 | CASSSKAGNQPQHF
TRBJ2-3 | TRBV14 | CASSPLRAGQDTQYF
TRBJ1-5 | TRBV19 | CASSMYGVSNQPQHF
TRBJ2-2 | TRBV4-3 | CASSQVVYGVNANTGELFF
TRBJ2-7 | TRBV4-1 | CASSSRQGAYEQYF
TRBJ1-5 | TRBV28 | CASSPTGQGAGQPQHF
TRBJ2-1 | TRBV5-3 | CARSFRPPGQGREGQDYEQFF
TRBJ2-3 | TRBV19 | CASSIGLVTDTQYF
TRBJ2-1 | TRBV7-9 | CASSRSVGQGFLDEQFF
TRBJ2-1 | TRBV13 | CASSLGRQSSYNEQFF
- | TRBV7-9 | CASSPGTSGRSYEQYF
TRBJ2-3 | TRBV27 | CASSWEATGTQYF
TRBJ2-7 | TRBV14 | CASSQGDSGTSYEQYF
TRBJ1-2 | TRBV6-5 | CASSSRDRKVYGYTF
TRBJ2-5 | TRBV28 | CASSSPRKTEETQYF